Listed below are T cell receptor beta chains from one sample, sequenced in a study of cytomegalovirus exposure and HLA in healthy donors. Sequencing used immunoSEQ multiplex PCR; TCRdb keeps in-frame clones, though not all of them. The sample contains about 190,000 clones, roughly 84% of which appear only once. The sample comprised PBMCs. The source of these receptors is a man between 18 and 35 years old in good health and CMV-seropositive. Each CDR3 is given with its conserved first and last residue. D genes are given only for firm matches. Size is omitted from some rows. Given values are once, few, many or a class for expanded clones.

d_call clone_size j_call v_call cdr3_nt cdr3_aa
- few TRBJ2-7 TRBV4-3 TGCGCCAGCAGCCAAGAGGGCAGGGGAGCCTACGAGCAGTACTTC CASSQEGRGAYEQYF
TRBD1 few TRBJ1-5 TRBV30 TGTGCCTGGGGGACAGGGAGCGGGCCCCAGCATTTT CAWGTGSGPQHF
TRBD2 once TRBJ2-2 TRBV5-1 TGCGCCAGCAGCCCAATAGCGGGAGCGAACACCGGGGAGCTGTTTTTT CASSPIAGANTGELFF
TRBD1 - TRBJ1-2 TRBV15 TGTGCCACCAGCAGAGATCGCGCAGGGGGCTATGGCTACACCTTC CATSRDRAGGYGYTF
TRBD2 - TRBJ2-3 TRBV7-2 TGTGCCAGCAGCCCGGGACTAGCGGCCTCCACAGATACGCAGTATTTT CASSPGLAASTDTQYF
- - TRBJ2-3 TRBV7-9 TGTGCCAGCAGCTTGGTTTCGGACACGGATACGCAGTATTTT CASSLVSDTDTQYF
TRBD1 once TRBJ1-5 TRBV28 TGTGCCAGCAGTTTCCCAGCCGCGGGGACAGGGCCTAATCAGCCCCAGCATTTT CASSFPAAGTGPNQPQHF
- - TRBJ2-7 TRBV5-1 TGCGCCAGCAGGTGGGGGGGCGGTAGCTCCTACGAGCAGTACTTC CASRWGGGSSYEQYF
- - TRBJ2-7 TRBV7-2 TGTGCCAGCAGCTTTGTTAACTCCTACGAGCAGTACTTC CASSFVNSYEQYF
TRBD2 - TRBJ2-7 TRBV9 TGTGCCAGCAGCGCAAGGACTAGCGGGAGTGGCGAGCAGTACTTC CASSARTSGSGEQYF
TRBD2 - TRBJ2-1 TRBV30 TGTGCCTGGGTGAAGCGGGAGTCCGGCAATGAGCAGTTCTTC CAWVKRESGNEQFF
TRBD2 once TRBJ2-7 TRBV5-4 TGTGCCAGCAGCTTGGGTCTAGCGGGAGTGTACGAGCAGTACTTC CASSLGLAGVYEQYF
- - TRBJ1-5 TRBV7-8 TGTGCCAGCAGCATAGAGGGAGGGAGGGGCCAGCCCCAGCATTTT CASSIEGGRGQPQHF
- - TRBJ2-1 TRBV4-2 TGTGCCAGCAGCCAAGAGGGCAGGGGGGCGGGTGAGCAGTTCTTC CASSQEGRGAGEQFF
- - TRBJ1-3 TRBV7-9 TGTGCCAGCAGCTTTGGGCCGCCCGGAAACACCATATATTTT CASSFGPPGNTIYF
TRBD1 - TRBJ2-5 TRBV5-1 TGCGCCAGCAGGAAGACAGGGGTAGAGACCCAGTACTTC CASRKTGVETQYF
TRBD2 - TRBJ2-5 TRBV7-3 TGTGCCAGCAGCTTAATCCCGGGACTAACAGAGACCCAGTACTTC CASSLIPGLTETQYF
- - TRBJ2-5 TRBV5-1 TGCGCCAGCAGCTTGTCTGTGGGGCAGCAAGAGACCCAGTACTTC CASSLSVGQQETQYF
- - TRBJ2-7 TRBV7-2 TGTGCCAGCAGCCTCCCACGGAGCTCCTACGAGCAGTACTTC CASSLPRSSYEQYF
- - TRBJ2-1 TRBV9 TGTGCCAGCAGCGTTGCGAGGGACAATGAGCAGTTCTTC CASSVARDNEQFF
- - TRBJ2-7 TRBV5-1 TGCGCCAGCAGCTTGCTCGGGAGCCAATCCTACGAGCAGTACTTC CASSLLGSQSYEQYF
- - TRBJ1-1 TRBV11-2 TGTGCCAGCAGCTTCCCGGACTGGGGGAACACTGAAGCTTTCTTT CASSFPDWGNTEAFF